These 14 T cell receptor beta chains came from one sample sequenced in a study of graft-versus-host responses after intestinal transplantation. For these receptors, no antigen is known. Assay: immunoSEQ multiplex PCR; the TCRdb copy retains only in-frame clones and omits some. The sample includes 90,000 to 95,000 clones, around nine tenths of them seen just once. The sample consisted of unstimulated CD8+ T cells sorted from spleen or lymph node cells, taken before intestinal transplant. These receptors were collected from a human donor who received an intestinal transplant.

The chain has TRBV28 and TRBJ2-2; 11 bases line up with TRBD1. Per the germline V gene, CDR1 is MDHEN and CDR2 is SYDVKM. The CDR3 is 13 amino acids. V was pared by 9 bases and J by 4 bases, with 1 base of the junction left unmatched. This CDR3 reads CASGTGGTGELFF. In nucleotides, the CDR3 is TGTGCCAGTGGGACAGGGGGCACCGGGGAGCTGTTTTTT.

The chain employs TRBV6-4 and TRBJ2-7; 9 bases match TRBD2. CDR3 length: 16 amino acids. Germline values: CDR1 MRHNA, CDR2 SNTAGT. J lost 2 bases, V lost 5 bases, and 10 bases had no gene match. The CDR3 loop is CASSPTGTSWAYEQYF. The CDR3, as DNA: TGTGCCAGCAGTCCCACAGGGACTAGCTGGGCCTACGAGCAGTACTTC.

The chain has TRBV6-5 and TRBJ2-1; no reliable D call. Per the germline V gene, CDR1 is MNHEY and CDR2 is SVGAGI. V lost 6 bases and J 4 bases, leaving 7 bases between the germline ends. This CDR3 has 12 residues. The DNA for the CDR3 is TGTGCCAGCAGGCAACATTACAATGAGCAGTTCTTC. Encoded protein: CASRQHYNEQFF.

V usage is TRBV7-6 and J usage is TRBJ1-1, with 7 nucleotides matching TRBD1. This CDR3 is 14 amino acids long. V shed 4 bases and J 3 bases; nucleotides not matched to a gene: 5. Per germline, CDR1 SGHVS and CDR2 FNYEAQ. This CDR3 reads CASSSGTAYTEAFF. The CDR3 DNA is TGTGCCAGCAGCTCCGGGACAGCATACACTGAAGCTTTCTTT. Supplemented by reference TRBV7-6 and TRBJ1-1, the full variable domain reads GAGVSQSPRYKVTKRGQDVALRCDPISGHVSLYWYRQALGQGPEFLTYFNYEAQQDKSGLPNDRFSAERPEGSISTLTIQRTEQRDSAMYRCASSSGTAYTEAFFGQGTRLTVV.

V gene TRBV10-2 combines with J gene TRBJ1-6, with D perhaps matching TRBD1 (6 bases). V was clipped by 8 bases and J by 10 bases, with 15 bases between them. CDR3 length: 13 amino acids. Germline CDR1 and CDR2: WSHSY and SAAADI. CDR3 in DNA: TGCGCCAGCGGTGGCAGGGGAGTCTCACCCCTCCACTTT. It encodes CASGGRGVSPLHF.

The chain combines TRBV7-9 with TRBJ1-6; 9 bases agree with TRBD1. The CDR3 consists of 12 residues. J gave up 13 bases and V 10 bases, and 8 bases lay outside the gene matches. Germline V CDR1 and CDR2: SEHNR, FQNEAQ (reference sequence). The CDR3 here is CATGTGSAPLHF. DNA of the CDR3: TGTGCCACCGGGACAGGGTCGGCGCCCCTCCACTTT.

The gene calls are TRBV30 and TRBJ2-5, with 8 bases aligning to TRBD1. CDR1 is GTSNPN and CDR2 is SVGIG in the germline V gene (reference sequence). Unmatched junction bases numbered 12, after V lost 1 base and J lost 2 bases. The CDR3 contains 17 residues. Here the CDR3 DNA reads TGTGCCTGGAGTGAACGCGGACAGGGATGGGGGCAAGAGACCCAGTACTTC. It yields the protein CAWSERGQGWGQETQYF. The full variable domain, its missing parts supplied by reference TRBV30 and TRBJ2-5, is SQTIHQWPATLVQPVGSPLSLECTVEGTSNPNLYWYRQAAGRGLQLLFYSVGIGQISSEVPQNLSASRPQDRQFILSSKKLLLSDSGFYLCAWSERGQGWGQETQYFGPGTRLLVL.

This clone showed up just once. The V gene is TRBV14, the J gene TRBJ2-7, with D possibly called TRBD1 or TRBD2 (5 bases each). CDR3 length: 14 amino acids. With 2 bases removed from V and 7 bases from J, the gap between germline ends came to 15 bases. Germline V CDR1 and CDR2: SGHDN, FVKESK. The CDR3 DNA follows: TGTGCCAGCAGCCAATGGGGGTACCAACGAGAGCAGTACTTC. Its translation: CASSQWGYQREQYF.

The chain uses TRBV19 and TRBJ2-3, with 7 bases fitting TRBD1. Germline V CDR1 and CDR2: LNHDA, SQIVND (reference sequence). This CDR3 has 15 amino acids. V gave up 5 bases and J gave up 4 bases; unmatched junction bases: 9. CDR3 amino acids: CASSARQGPADTQYF. For the CDR3, the DNA is TGTGCCAGTAGTGCCCGACAGGGTCCGGCAGATACGCAGTATTTT.

The chain has TRBV2 and TRBJ2-7; a possible D gene is TRBD1 (5 bases). Per the germline V gene, CDR1 is SNHLY and CDR2 is FYNNEI. The ends were cut back, 7 bases at V and 2 bases at J, with 12 bases in the middle. This CDR3 comprises 13 residues. The DNA of the CDR3 is TGTGCCAGCATAGGGGTAAGGGCCTACGAGCAGTACTTC. Its translation: CASIGVRAYEQYF.

V usage is TRBV27 and J usage is TRBJ1-1, with TRBD1 identical over 7 bases. This CDR3 has 13 residues. Germline loops: CDR1 MNHEY, CDR2 SMNVEV (reference sequence). The junction had 3 bases not matched to a gene; V was cut back by 0 bases and J by 8 bases. CDR3 nucleotides: TGTGCCAGCAGTTTATCGGAAGGGGGCGAAGCTTTCTTT. Translation gives CASSLSEGGEAFF.

This clone was found once. The chain uses TRBV21-1 and TRBJ2-1; the table's D gene call, TRBD2, was not cross checked with the DNA. TRBV21-1 is assigned pseudogene status. The CDR3 totals 13 residues. CDR3 amino acids: CASNTSPGNEQFF. The CDR3 DNA reads TGTGCCAGCAACACGAGCCCCGGGAATGAGCAGTTCTTC.

This clone was counted many times. The V and J genes are TRBV6-1 and TRBJ2-1; D is uncertain. V was pared by 1 base and J by 0 bases, with 1 base between. The CDR3 extends over 13 amino acids. From germline, CDR1 is MNHNS and CDR2 SASEGT. CDR3 in DNA: TGTGCCAGCAGTGAAGACTCCTACAATGAGCAGTTCTTC. Protein product: CASSEDSYNEQFF.

The gene calls are TRBV6-1 and TRBJ2-2, with D possibly TRBD1 on 6 matching bases. CDR3 size: 13 residues. V dropped 7 bases and J dropped 5 bases, with 11 bases sitting between them. Germline lookup yields CDR1 MNHNS and CDR2 SASEGT. The CDR3 nucleotides are TGTGCCAGCATCTACAGGGTTACCGGGGAGCTGTTTTTT. It encodes CASIYRVTGELFF.